Sequencing of this T cell receptor (beta chain) was carried out in a study of patients and donors after allogeneic stem cell transplantation. TCRdb fed the RT-PCR reads into MiXCR, producing one record per CDR3 protein. The sample yields 900,000 to 1,000,000 distinct CDR3 sequences, more than 15% seen once. The table lists this clonotype with a few counts. The CDR3 runs 13 residues. The V gene lost 6 bases and the J gene lost 10 bases, with 13 bases spanning the gap. The sequence was obtained from a human donor who was either an allogeneic HSCT recipient or a stem cell or donor lymphocyte infusion donor (not recorded which). It is not recorded whose cells these are; they may come from a transplant donor. The sequenced sample consisted of blood, either unsorted or a sorted T cell fraction (not recorded which). This chain connects TRBV12-3 or TRBV12-4 to TRBJ1-6; TRBD1 might be the D (5 bases). The CDR3 coding sequence is TGTGCCAGCAGGTCAGGGTTAGGATCACCCCTCCACTTT. It specifies CASRSGLGSPLHF.